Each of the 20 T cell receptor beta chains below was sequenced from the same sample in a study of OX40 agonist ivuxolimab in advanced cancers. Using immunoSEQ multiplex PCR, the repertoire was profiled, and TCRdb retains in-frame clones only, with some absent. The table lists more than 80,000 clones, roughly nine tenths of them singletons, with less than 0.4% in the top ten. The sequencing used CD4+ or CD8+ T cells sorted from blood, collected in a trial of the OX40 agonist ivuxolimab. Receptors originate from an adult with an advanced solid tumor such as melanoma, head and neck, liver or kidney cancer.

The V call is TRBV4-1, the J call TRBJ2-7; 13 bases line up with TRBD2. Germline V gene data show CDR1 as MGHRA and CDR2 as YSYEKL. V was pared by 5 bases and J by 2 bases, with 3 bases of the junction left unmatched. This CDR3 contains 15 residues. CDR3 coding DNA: TGCGCCAGCAGCTACGGACTAGCGGGAGCCTACGAGCAGTACTTC. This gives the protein CASSYGLAGAYEQYF.

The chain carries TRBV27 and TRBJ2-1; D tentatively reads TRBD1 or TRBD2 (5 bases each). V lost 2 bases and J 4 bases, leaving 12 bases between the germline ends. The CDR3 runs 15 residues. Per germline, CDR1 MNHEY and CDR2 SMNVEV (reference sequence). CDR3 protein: CASSLLRGLYNEQFF. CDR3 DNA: TGTGCCAGCAGTTTACTGAGGGGCCTTTACAATGAGCAGTTCTTC.

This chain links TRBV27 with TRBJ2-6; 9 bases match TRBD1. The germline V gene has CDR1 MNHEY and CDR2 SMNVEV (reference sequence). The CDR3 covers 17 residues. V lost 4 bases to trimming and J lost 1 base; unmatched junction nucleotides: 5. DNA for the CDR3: TGTGCCAGCAGTTCCGGACAGGGGTTGTCTGGGGCCAACGTCCTGACTTTC. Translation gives CASSSGQGLSGANVLTF.

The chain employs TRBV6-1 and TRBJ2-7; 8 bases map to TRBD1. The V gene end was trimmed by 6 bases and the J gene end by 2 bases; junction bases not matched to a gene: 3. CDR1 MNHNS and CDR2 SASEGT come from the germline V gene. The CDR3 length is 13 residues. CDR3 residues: CASSQQGAYEQYF. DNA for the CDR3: TGTGCCAGCAGCCAACAGGGGGCCTACGAGCAGTACTTC.

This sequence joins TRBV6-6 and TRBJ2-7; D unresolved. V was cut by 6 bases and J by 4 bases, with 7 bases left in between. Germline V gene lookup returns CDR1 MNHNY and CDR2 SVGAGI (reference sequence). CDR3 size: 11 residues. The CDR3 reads CASREVYEQYF. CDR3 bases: TGTGCCAGCAGGGAAGTGTACGAGCAGTACTTC.

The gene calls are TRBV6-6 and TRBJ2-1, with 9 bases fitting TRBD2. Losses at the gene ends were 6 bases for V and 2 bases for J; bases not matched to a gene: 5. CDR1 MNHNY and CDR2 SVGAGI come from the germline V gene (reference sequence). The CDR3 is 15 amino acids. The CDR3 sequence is CASSFSGSPYNEQFF. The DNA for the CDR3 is TGTGCCAGCAGCTTTAGCGGGAGCCCCTACAATGAGCAGTTCTTC.

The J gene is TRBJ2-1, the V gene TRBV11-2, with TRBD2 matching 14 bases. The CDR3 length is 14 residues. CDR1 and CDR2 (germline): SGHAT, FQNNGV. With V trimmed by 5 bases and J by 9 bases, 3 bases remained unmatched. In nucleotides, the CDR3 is TGTGCCAGCAGCCAGGGACTAGCGGGAGTTGAGCAGTTCTTC. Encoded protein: CASSQGLAGVEQFF. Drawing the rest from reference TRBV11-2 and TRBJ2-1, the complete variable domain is EAGVAQSPRYKIIEKRQSVAFWCNPISGHATLYWYQQILGQGPKLLIQFQNNGVVDDSQLPKDRFSAERLKGVDSTLKIQPAKLEDSAVYLCASSQGLAGVEQFFGPGTRLTVL.

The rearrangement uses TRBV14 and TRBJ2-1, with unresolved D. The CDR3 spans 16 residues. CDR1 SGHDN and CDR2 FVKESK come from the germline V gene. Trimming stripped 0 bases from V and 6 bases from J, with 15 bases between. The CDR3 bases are TGTGCCAGCAGCCAAGATCAAGCAGAGCCGCGCAATGAGCAGTTCTTC. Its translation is CASSQDQAEPRNEQFF.

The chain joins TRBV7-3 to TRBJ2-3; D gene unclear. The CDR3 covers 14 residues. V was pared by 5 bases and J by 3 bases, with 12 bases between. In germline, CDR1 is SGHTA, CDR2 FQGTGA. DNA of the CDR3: TGTGCCAGCAGCCCAAGTGTGGGGACAGATACGCAGTATTTT. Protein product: CASSPSVGTDTQYF.

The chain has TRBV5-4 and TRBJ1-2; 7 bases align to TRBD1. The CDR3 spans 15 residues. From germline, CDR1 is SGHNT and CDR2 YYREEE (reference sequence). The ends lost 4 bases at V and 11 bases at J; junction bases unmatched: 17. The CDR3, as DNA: TGTGCCAGCAGCCAGGGGGGGGGACCACAACGTGTTTACACCTTC. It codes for CASSQGGGPQRVYTF. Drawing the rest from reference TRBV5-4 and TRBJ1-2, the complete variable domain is ETGVTQSPTHLIKTRGQQVTLRCSSQSGHNTVSWYQQALGQGPQFIFQYYREEENGRGNFPPRFSGLQFPNYSSELNVNALELDDSALYLCASSQGGGPQRVYTFGSGTRLTVV.

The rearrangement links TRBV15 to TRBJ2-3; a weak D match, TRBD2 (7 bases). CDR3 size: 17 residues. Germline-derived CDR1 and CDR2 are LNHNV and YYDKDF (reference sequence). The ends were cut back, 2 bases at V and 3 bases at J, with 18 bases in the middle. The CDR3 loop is CATSRSRTGRGTDTQYF. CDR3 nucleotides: TGTGCCACCAGCAGAAGTCGAACAGGGAGGGGTACAGATACGCAGTATTTT.

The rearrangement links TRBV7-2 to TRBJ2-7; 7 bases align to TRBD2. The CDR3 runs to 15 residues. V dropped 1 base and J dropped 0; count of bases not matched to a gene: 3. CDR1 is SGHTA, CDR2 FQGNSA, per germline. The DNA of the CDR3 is TGTGCCAGCAGCTTAGAAGCGGGGCGCTCCTACGAGCAGTACTTC. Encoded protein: CASSLEAGRSYEQYF.

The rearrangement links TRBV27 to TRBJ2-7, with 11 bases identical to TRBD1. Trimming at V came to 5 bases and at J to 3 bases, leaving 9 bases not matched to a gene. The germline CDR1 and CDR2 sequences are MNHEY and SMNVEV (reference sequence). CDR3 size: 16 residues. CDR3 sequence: CASSPNLGTGGYEQYF. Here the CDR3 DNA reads TGTGCCAGCAGTCCTAACCTAGGGACAGGGGGCTACGAGCAGTACTTC.

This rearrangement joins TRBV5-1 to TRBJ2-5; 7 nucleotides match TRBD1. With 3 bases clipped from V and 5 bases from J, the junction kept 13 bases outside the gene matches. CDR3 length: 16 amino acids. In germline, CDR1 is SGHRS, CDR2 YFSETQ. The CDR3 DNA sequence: TGCGCCAGCAGCTGGGGGTCCGGGACAGACGGTGAGACCCAGTACTTC. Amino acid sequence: CASSWGSGTDGETQYF.

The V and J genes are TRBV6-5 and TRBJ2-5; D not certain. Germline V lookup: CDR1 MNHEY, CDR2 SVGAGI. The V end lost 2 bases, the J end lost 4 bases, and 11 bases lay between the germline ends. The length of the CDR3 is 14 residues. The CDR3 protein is CASSYRSGLETQYF. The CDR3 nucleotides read TGTGCCAGCAGTTACCGGTCCGGGTTAGAGACCCAGTACTTC.

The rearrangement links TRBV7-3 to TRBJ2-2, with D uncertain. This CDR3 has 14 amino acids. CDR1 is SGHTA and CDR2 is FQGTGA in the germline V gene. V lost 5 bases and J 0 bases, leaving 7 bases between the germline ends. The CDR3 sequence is CASSENANTGELFF. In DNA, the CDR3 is TGTGCCAGCAGCGAAAACGCGAACACCGGGGAGCTGTTTTTT.

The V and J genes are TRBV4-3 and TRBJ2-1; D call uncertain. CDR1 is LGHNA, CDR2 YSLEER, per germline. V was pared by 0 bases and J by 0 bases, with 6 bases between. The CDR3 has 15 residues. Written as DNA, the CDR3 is TGCGCCAGCAGCCAAGATGGGCACTCCTACAATGAGCAGTTCTTC. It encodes CASSQDGHSYNEQFF.

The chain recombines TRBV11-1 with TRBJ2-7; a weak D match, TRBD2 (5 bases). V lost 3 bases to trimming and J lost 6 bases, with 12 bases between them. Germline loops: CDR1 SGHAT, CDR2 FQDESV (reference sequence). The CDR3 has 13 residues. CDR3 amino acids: CASSFSGIAEQYF. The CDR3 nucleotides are TGTGCCAGCAGCTTCTCGGGGATTGCCGAGCAGTACTTC.

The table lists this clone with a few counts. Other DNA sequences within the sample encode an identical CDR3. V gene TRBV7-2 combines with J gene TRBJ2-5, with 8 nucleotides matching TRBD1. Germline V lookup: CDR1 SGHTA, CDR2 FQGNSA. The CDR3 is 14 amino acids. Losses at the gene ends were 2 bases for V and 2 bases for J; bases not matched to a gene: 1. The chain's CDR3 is CASSLTGGQETQYF. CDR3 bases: TGTGCCAGCAGCTTAACAGGGGGACAAGAGACCCAGTACTTC.

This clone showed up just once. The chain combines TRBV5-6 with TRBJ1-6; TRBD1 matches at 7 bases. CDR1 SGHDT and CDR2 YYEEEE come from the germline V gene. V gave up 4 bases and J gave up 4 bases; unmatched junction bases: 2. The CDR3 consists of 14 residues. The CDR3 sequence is CASSPGQYNSPLHF. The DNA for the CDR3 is TGTGCCAGCAGCCCGGGACAGTATAATTCACCCCTCCACTTT. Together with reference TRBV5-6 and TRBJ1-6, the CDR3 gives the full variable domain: DAGVTQSPTHLIKTRGQQVTLRCSPKSGHDTVSWYQQALGQGPQFIFQYYEEEERQRGNFPDRFSGHQFPNYSSELNVNALLLGDSALYLCASSPGQYNSPLHFGNGTRLTVT.